The rows below give T cell receptor beta chains drawn from one sample of a study of blood T cell repertoires in COVID-19. Using immunoSEQ multiplex PCR, the repertoire was profiled, and TCRdb retains in-frame clones only, with some absent. Here the sample spans about 170,000 clones, about four fifths being singletons. The sample comprised peripheral blood. The receptors originated from a man in his forties or fifties who had recovered from COVID-19. Each CDR3 is given with its conserved first and last residue. Fields, in order: V gene, D gene, clone size, J gene, CDR3 DNA, CDR3 protein. A D gene is named only where the DNA matches it firmly. Not all rows give a size; the values are once, few, many and, for expanded clones, a class.

v_gene: TRBV7-8
d_gene: -
abundance: -
j_gene: TRBJ1-3
CDR3nt: TGTGCCAGCAGCTTTGGTCGGTCTGGAAACACCATATATTTT
CDR3aa: CASSFGRSGNTIYF

v_gene: TRBV28
d_gene: -
abundance: once
j_gene: TRBJ1-6
CDR3nt: TGTGCCAGCAGATCAGGCTATAATTCACCCCTCCACTTT
CDR3aa: CASRSGYNSPLHF

v_gene: TRBV5-5
d_gene: TRBD2
abundance: -
j_gene: TRBJ2-1
CDR3nt: TGTGCCAGCAGCTTCCGACTAGCGGGAGGCGGTGATGAGCAGTTCTTC
CDR3aa: CASSFRLAGGGDEQFF

v_gene: TRBV27
d_gene: TRBD2
abundance: -
j_gene: TRBJ2-1
CDR3nt: TGTGCCAGCAGTAGGGGGACTAGCGGAACAGGGGAGCAGTTCTTC
CDR3aa: CASSRGTSGTGEQFF

v_gene: TRBV15
d_gene: -
abundance: -
j_gene: TRBJ1-6
CDR3nt: TGTGCCACCAGCAGTTCTTTTCGGTCACCCCTCCACTTT
CDR3aa: CATSSSFRSPLHF

v_gene: TRBV3-1/TRBV3-2
d_gene: -
abundance: -
j_gene: TRBJ1-1
CDR3nt: TGTGCCAGCGGAGGACAGATGAACACTGAAGCTTTCTTT
CDR3aa: CASGGQMNTEAFF

v_gene: TRBV6-1
d_gene: TRBD1
abundance: -
j_gene: TRBJ1-3
CDR3nt: TGTGCCAGCAGTGAGACAGGGGTCGGAAACACCATATATTTT
CDR3aa: CASSETGVGNTIYF

v_gene: TRBV6-2/TRBV6-3
d_gene: -
abundance: once
j_gene: TRBJ1-1
CDR3nt: TGTGCCAGCAGCCTCAGGGAGGGCACTGAAGCTTTCTTT
CDR3aa: CASSLREGTEAFF

v_gene: TRBV6-5
d_gene: -
abundance: -
j_gene: TRBJ1-2
CDR3nt: TGTGCCAGCAGTTACTCTTCCGGGGTAAATGGCTACACCTTC
CDR3aa: CASSYSSGVNGYTF

v_gene: TRBV7-2
d_gene: TRBD2
abundance: -
j_gene: TRBJ2-1
CDR3nt: TGTGCCAGCGCCCTAACTAGCGGGGTCTACAATGAGCAGTTCTTC
CDR3aa: CASALTSGVYNEQFF

v_gene: TRBV5-1
d_gene: -
abundance: few
j_gene: TRBJ2-1
CDR3nt: TGCGCCAGCAGAAGACAGGCTGACTACAATGAGCAGTTCTTC
CDR3aa: CASRRQADYNEQFF

v_gene: TRBV7-8
d_gene: -
abundance: -
j_gene: TRBJ1-6
CDR3nt: TGTGCCAGCAGCTCTCGGGTATTAGTACCCATTAATTCACCCCTCCACTTT
CDR3aa: CASSSRVLVPINSPLHF

v_gene: TRBV7-3
d_gene: -
abundance: -
j_gene: TRBJ2-3
CDR3nt: TGTGCCAGCAGCCGGTTAGGGGTCACAGATACGCAGTATTTT
CDR3aa: CASSRLGVTDTQYF

v_gene: TRBV9
d_gene: -
abundance: -
j_gene: TRBJ2-1
CDR3nt: TGTGCCAGCAGCGAGGGGGATGAGCAGTTCTTC
CDR3aa: CASSEGDEQFF

v_gene: TRBV28
d_gene: TRBD1
abundance: -
j_gene: TRBJ1-2
CDR3nt: TGTGCCAGCAGTGACAGGGTGGAACATGGCTACACCTTC
CDR3aa: CASSDRVEHGYTF

v_gene: TRBV29-1
d_gene: -
abundance: -
j_gene: TRBJ2-7
CDR3nt: TGCAGCGTTGGGGGCCACGAGCAGTACTTC
CDR3aa: CSVGGHEQYF

v_gene: TRBV18
d_gene: -
abundance: -
j_gene: TRBJ2-2
CDR3nt: TGTGCCAGCTCATCTGGACAGAACACCGGGGAGCTGTTTTTT
CDR3aa: CASSSGQNTGELFF

v_gene: TRBV6-6
d_gene: TRBD1
abundance: few
j_gene: TRBJ2-2
CDR3nt: TGTGCCAGCAGTACAGGGGTTTGGACCGGGGAGCTGTTTTTT
CDR3aa: CASSTGVWTGELFF

v_gene: TRBV6-4
d_gene: -
abundance: -
j_gene: TRBJ2-1
CDR3nt: TGTGCCAGCAGTGACTCCCCAGGTGGGGGGAATCACAATGAGCAGTTCTTC
CDR3aa: CASSDSPGGGNHNEQFF

v_gene: TRBV6-2/TRBV6-3
d_gene: TRBD2
abundance: -
j_gene: TRBJ2-5
CDR3nt: TGTGCCAGCAGTTACTCGACCGCGGGGGTGCCCCAAGAGACCCAGTACTTC
CDR3aa: CASSYSTAGVPQETQYF

v_gene: TRBV18
d_gene: -
abundance: -
j_gene: TRBJ1-1
CDR3nt: TGTGCCAGCTCACAGGGAGACACTGAAGCTTTCTTT
CDR3aa: CASSQGDTEAFF

v_gene: TRBV27
d_gene: -
abundance: -
j_gene: TRBJ2-5
CDR3nt: TGTGCCAGCAGTCCCAACGGTTGGGAGTGGGAAGAGACCCAGTACTTC
CDR3aa: CASSPNGWEWEETQYF

v_gene: TRBV28
d_gene: TRBD1
abundance: -
j_gene: TRBJ2-7
CDR3nt: TGTGCCAGCAGGATGACAGGGGGACATGACGAGCAGTACTTC
CDR3aa: CASRMTGGHDEQYF

v_gene: TRBV3-1/TRBV3-2
d_gene: -
abundance: -
j_gene: TRBJ1-1
CDR3nt: TGTGCCAGCAGCATGCAGGGTATGAACACTGAAGCTTTCTTT
CDR3aa: CASSMQGMNTEAFF

v_gene: TRBV11-2
d_gene: -
abundance: -
j_gene: TRBJ1-6
CDR3nt: TGTGCCAGCAGAGAGGGAGTGGGGAATAATTCACCCCTCCACTTT
CDR3aa: CASREGVGNNSPLHF

v_gene: TRBV4-2
d_gene: TRBD2
abundance: -
j_gene: TRBJ2-1
CDR3nt: TGTGCCAGCAGCCAATGGGGCCTAGCGGCAAACAATGAGCAGTTCTTC
CDR3aa: CASSQWGLAANNEQFF

v_gene: TRBV4-3
d_gene: TRBD2
abundance: -
j_gene: TRBJ2-3
CDR3nt: TGCGCCAGCAGCCAAGAAGGTAGCGGGGGAGGTGATACGCAGTATTTT
CDR3aa: CASSQEGSGGGDTQYF

v_gene: TRBV18
d_gene: TRBD2
abundance: -
j_gene: TRBJ2-1
CDR3nt: TGTGCCAGCTCACCAGGGACTAGCGCAGACAATGAGCAGTTCTTC
CDR3aa: CASSPGTSADNEQFF

v_gene: TRBV30
d_gene: -
abundance: once
j_gene: TRBJ1-3
CDR3nt: TGTGCCTGGAGTGTGGGCAGAGACTCTGGAAACACCATATATTTT
CDR3aa: CAWSVGRDSGNTIYF

v_gene: TRBV5-4
d_gene: -
abundance: once
j_gene: TRBJ2-7
CDR3nt: TGTGCCAGCAGCCCTCAGGGTCTGACAGACGAGCAGTACTTC
CDR3aa: CASSPQGLTDEQYF

v_gene: TRBV11-2
d_gene: TRBD2
abundance: -
j_gene: TRBJ2-7
CDR3nt: TGTGCCAGCAGCCAATATCACCCCGGGGCGGGAGGATGGGAGCAGTACTTC
CDR3aa: CASSQYHPGAGGWEQYF

v_gene: TRBV7-2
d_gene: -
abundance: -
j_gene: TRBJ1-5
CDR3nt: TGTGCCAGCAGCTTATCAGAAAATCAGCCCCAGCATTTT
CDR3aa: CASSLSENQPQHF

v_gene: TRBV15
d_gene: -
abundance: once
j_gene: TRBJ1-1
CDR3nt: TGTGCCACCAGCAGAGATCACGAGGTGAACACTGAAGCTTTCTTT
CDR3aa: CATSRDHEVNTEAFF

v_gene: TRBV6-2/TRBV6-3
d_gene: TRBD1
abundance: -
j_gene: TRBJ2-4
CDR3nt: TGTGCCAGCAGCTCAGGACAGGGGCTGATAGTCGCCAAAAACATTCAGTACTTC
CDR3aa: CASSSGQGLIVAKNIQYF

v_gene: TRBV7-3
d_gene: -
abundance: -
j_gene: TRBJ1-5
CDR3nt: TGTGCCAGCAGCGTAAGCCCCGGGGGACCCCAGCATTTT
CDR3aa: CASSVSPGGPQHF

v_gene: TRBV10-3
d_gene: TRBD2
abundance: once
j_gene: TRBJ2-5
CDR3nt: TGTGCCATCAAGGGCCTAGCGGGGCAAGAGACCCAGTACTTC
CDR3aa: CAIKGLAGQETQYF

v_gene: TRBV6-5
d_gene: TRBD2
abundance: -
j_gene: TRBJ2-3
CDR3nt: TGTGCCAGCAGTTACCCTAGCGGGGGGGTTTCAGATACGCAGTATTTT
CDR3aa: CASSYPSGGVSDTQYF

v_gene: TRBV5-1
d_gene: -
abundance: few
j_gene: TRBJ1-1
CDR3nt: TGCGCCAGCAGCCCCGGGACTCTGAACACTGAAGCTTTCTTT
CDR3aa: CASSPGTLNTEAFF

v_gene: TRBV4-2
d_gene: TRBD1
abundance: few
j_gene: TRBJ1-2
CDR3nt: TGTGCCAGCAGCCGGAACAGGGGGGATAACTATGGCTACACCTTC
CDR3aa: CASSRNRGDNYGYTF

v_gene: TRBV27
d_gene: -
abundance: -
j_gene: TRBJ2-2
CDR3nt: TGTGCCAGCAGTGGACCCTTCGGGGCCGGGGAGCTGTTTTTT
CDR3aa: CASSGPFGAGELFF

v_gene: TRBV11-3
d_gene: -
abundance: -
j_gene: TRBJ1-6
CDR3nt: TGTGCCAGCAGCTTAGTAGCCGGTGCCTTTAATTCACCCCTCCACTTT
CDR3aa: CASSLVAGAFNSPLHF

v_gene: TRBV15
d_gene: -
abundance: -
j_gene: TRBJ2-4
CDR3nt: TGTGCCACCAGCAGATCACCCAGCGGTGGGAACATTCAGTACTTC
CDR3aa: CATSRSPSGGNIQYF

v_gene: TRBV19
d_gene: -
abundance: -
j_gene: TRBJ1-1
CDR3nt: TGTGCCAGTACCCTCGGGGGGGCCGCTGAAGCTTTCTTT
CDR3aa: CASTLGGAAEAFF

v_gene: TRBV18
d_gene: TRBD1
abundance: -
j_gene: TRBJ2-1
CDR3nt: TGTGCCAGTTTCTCCGGGACAGCCGCATACAATGAGCAGTTCTTC
CDR3aa: CASFSGTAAYNEQFF

v_gene: TRBV9
d_gene: TRBD1
abundance: -
j_gene: TRBJ2-3
CDR3nt: TGTGCCAGCAGCGCCGACAGGGGTGGAGGCACAGATACGCAGTATTTT
CDR3aa: CASSADRGGGTDTQYF

v_gene: TRBV10-3
d_gene: TRBD2
abundance: -
j_gene: TRBJ2-1
CDR3nt: TGTGCCATCAGTGATGGGGGGACTAGTTCCGAGCAGTTCTTC
CDR3aa: CAISDGGTSSEQFF

v_gene: TRBV6-2/TRBV6-3
d_gene: TRBD1
abundance: -
j_gene: TRBJ1-2
CDR3nt: TGTGCCAGCAGTTACGCCGGGACAGTAGGCTACACCTTC
CDR3aa: CASSYAGTVGYTF

v_gene: TRBV6-5
d_gene: -
abundance: -
j_gene: TRBJ1-1
CDR3nt: TGTGCCAGCAAGGAGGGCACTCACACTGAAGCTTTCTTT
CDR3aa: CASKEGTHTEAFF

v_gene: TRBV19
d_gene: -
abundance: -
j_gene: TRBJ2-1
CDR3nt: TGTGCCAGTAGTATCGTGGCAGGGGTTGACTATGAGCAGTTCTTC
CDR3aa: CASSIVAGVDYEQFF

v_gene: TRBV9
d_gene: -
abundance: -
j_gene: TRBJ2-3
CDR3nt: TGTGCCAGCAGCCCGAATGGGCCCGATACGCAGTATTTT
CDR3aa: CASSPNGPDTQYF

v_gene: TRBV28
d_gene: TRBD2
abundance: once
j_gene: TRBJ2-1
CDR3nt: TGTGCCAGCAGTTCCCTCGGACTAGCGGGGCCCTACAATGAGCAGTTCTTC
CDR3aa: CASSSLGLAGPYNEQFF

v_gene: TRBV18
d_gene: -
abundance: -
j_gene: TRBJ2-1
CDR3nt: TGTGCCAGCTCACCGGCGACGGGACTCACCAATGAGCAGTTCTTC
CDR3aa: CASSPATGLTNEQFF

v_gene: TRBV3-1/TRBV3-2
d_gene: -
abundance: few
j_gene: TRBJ1-3
CDR3nt: TGTGCCAGCAGCCCGAAGGACAGAGGGGGAAACACCATATATTTT
CDR3aa: CASSPKDRGGNTIYF

v_gene: TRBV7-9
d_gene: -
abundance: -
j_gene: TRBJ2-3
CDR3nt: TGTGCCAGCAGCTTAGGGGCCTCAGGCACAGATACGCAGTATTTT
CDR3aa: CASSLGASGTDTQYF

v_gene: TRBV18
d_gene: TRBD1
abundance: -
j_gene: TRBJ2-7
CDR3nt: TGTGCCAGCTCACGCTCGGGACAGGGGTCCTACGAGCAGTACTTC
CDR3aa: CASSRSGQGSYEQYF

v_gene: TRBV7-2
d_gene: TRBD1
abundance: few
j_gene: TRBJ1-5
CDR3nt: TGTGCCAGCAGCTTAGGGGGACAGCAGCCCCAGCATTTT
CDR3aa: CASSLGGQQPQHF